This is a list of T cell receptor beta chains from one sample in a study of blood T cell repertoires in COVID-19. The protocol was immunoSEQ multiplex PCR, while the TCRdb copy is restricted to in-frame clones and leaves out a portion. Of some 270,000 clones in the sample, 89% were seen once. Source material: PBMCs or T cells enriched from blood (not recorded which). The receptors shown here come from a woman in her 40s who had recovered from COVID-19. The CDR3 runs from the conserved cysteine through the conserved F or W. D genes are given only for firm matches. The listing skips clone size in some rows; elsewhere it reads once, few, many or a size class.

>TRBJ1-1|.|TRBV7-6|TRBD1
TGTGCCAGCAGTCGTAACAGGGGGAACACTGAAGCTTTCTTT
CASSRNRGNTEAFF
>TRBJ1-2|.|TRBV5-1|.
TGCGCCAGCAGCTTGGGCAGGGCCTATGGCTACACCTTC
CASSLGRAYGYTF
>TRBJ1-4|.|TRBV25-1|.
TGTGCCAGCAGTGACCCCCGGAAGGGAGGGGAAAAACTGTTTTTT
CASSDPRKGGEKLFF
>TRBJ1-5|.|TRBV19|TRBD1
TGTGCCAGTAGTACGCGGACAGGGGGGGTCCATCAGCCCCAGCATTTT
CASSTRTGGVHQPQHF
>TRBJ2-7|.|TRBV7-9|TRBD2
TGTGCCAGCAGCCGTCGCCGGACTAGCGGGGACGAGCAGTACTTC
CASSRRRTSGDEQYF
>TRBJ2-1|.|TRBV19|TRBD2
TGTGCCAGTACCCCAGGGGGGACTAGCGGGATAGAGCAGTTCTTC
CASTPGGTSGIEQFF
>TRBJ2-7|.|TRBV19|TRBD1
TGTGCCAGTAGTATAGTCCGGGACAGGGGGCTCGAGCAGTACTTC
CASSIVRDRGLEQYF
>TRBJ1-1|few|TRBV5-6|.
TGTGCCAGCAGCTCATGGGGGGGAAGCACTGAAGCTTTCTTT
CASSSWGGSTEAFF
>TRBJ2-7|.|TRBV10-3|.
TGTGCCATCAGTGGGGGGGGCCCCACCGTTTTTGGCGAGCAGTACTTC
CAISGGGPTVFGEQYF
>TRBJ1-1|.|TRBV7-6|TRBD1
TGTGCCAGCAGCCCATCCACAGGGGGCAGGACTGAAGCTTTCTTT
CASSPSTGGRTEAFF
>TRBJ1-2|.|TRBV11-2|.
TGTGCCAGCAGCTTATCGGACAGTAACTATGGCTACACCTTC
CASSLSDSNYGYTF
>TRBJ1-1|.|TRBV10-1|TRBD1
TGCGCCAGCAGTAAAACAGGGGGCTTCACTGAAGCTTTCTTT
CASSKTGGFTEAFF
>TRBJ1-2|.|TRBV7-3|.
TGTGCCAGCAGCTTATTCACCATTGAGGTCGGCTACACCTTC
CASSLFTIEVGYTF